One and the same sample provided the 14 T cell receptor beta chains below, sequenced in a study of spatial heterogeneity in lung cancer. Sample time point: sample taken at primary tumor resection. Sequencing covered unsorted whole RNA taken from tumor, nontumor lung or frozen PBMC. Using its own MiXCR run on the 5' RACE reads, TCRdb lists one record per CDR3 protein. The sample holds about 45,000 distinct CDR3 sequences, approximately 14% seen once. Material: PBMCs, obtained at surgery. The receptors stem from a male donor with early-stage non-small cell lung cancer.

The V call is TRBV14, the J call TRBJ2-3, with D possibly TRBD1 on 6 matching bases. Germline CDR1 SGHDN, CDR2 FVKESK. Trimming removed 4 bases from V and 1 base from J, with 12 bases in between. The CDR3 runs 15 residues. The CDR3 nucleotides are TGTGCCAGCAGCCCCGGTGGACAGCGCACAGATACGCAGTATTTT. Protein product: CASSPGGQRTDTQYF.

A few counts support this clonotype. The rearrangement links TRBV10-3 to TRBJ2-2; D is unclear. Germline lookup yields CDR1 ENHRY and CDR2 SYGVKD. The V end lost 2 bases, the J end lost 0 bases, and 7 bases lay between the germline ends. The CDR3 is 15 residues long. CDR3 sequence reads: CAISERITNTGELFF. The CDR3 nucleotides are TGTGCCATCAGTGAGAGGATAACGAACACCGGGGAGCTGTTTTTT.

This clonotype appeared a few times. V and J are TRBV7-8 and TRBJ2-1, with unresolved D. V was trimmed by 2 bases and J by 4 bases, leaving 12 bases between them. CDR1 and CDR2 from the germline V gene are SGHVS and FQNEAQ. The CDR3 length is 15 residues. CDR3 coding DNA: TGTGCCAGCAGCTTATTCAGCTCTCCTTACAATGAGCAGTTCTTC. This sequence encodes CASSLFSSPYNEQFF.

The rearrangement joins TRBV20-1 to TRBJ2-7; weak D call: TRBD2 (6 bases). The CDR3 covers 17 residues. Germline assignment: CDR1 DFQATT and CDR2 SNEGSKA (reference sequence). Between the trimmed V and J ends, which lost 2 bases and 3 bases, there was a span of 23 bases. The CDR3 nucleotides read TGCAGTGCTAGAAAGACAGCAGGTCTTGTCGGGAGCTACGAGCAGTACTTC. Encoded protein: CSARKTAGLVGSYEQYF.

This clonotype was seen a few times. This chain links TRBV2 with TRBJ1-6; no firm D call. Germline values: CDR1 SNHLY, CDR2 FYNNEI. V was shortened by 7 bases and J by 7 bases, with 14 bases between the two germline ends. The CDR3 runs to 14 residues. The CDR3 protein is CASIEWMNNSPLHF. CDR3 bases: TGTGCCAGCATCGAGTGGATGAACAATTCACCCCTCCACTTT. The full variable domain, completed using reference TRBV2 and TRBJ1-6, is EPEVTQTPSHQVTQMGQEVILRCVPISNHLYFYWYRQILGQKVEFLVSFYNNEISEKSEIFDDQFSVERPDGSNFTLKIRSTKLEDSAMYFCASIEWMNNSPLHFGNGTRLTVT.

At least ten counts were recorded for this clonotype. Written as DNA, the CDR3 is TGTGCCAGCACGGCCGGCAATCAGCCCCAGCATTTT. Its protein is CASTAGNQPQHF. The chain carries TRBV28 and TRBJ1-5; D is unresolved. CDR1 is MDHEN, CDR2 SYDVKM, per germline. The ends were cut back, 7 bases at V and 2 bases at J, with 6 bases in the middle. The CDR3 sequence is 12 residues long.

This clonotype was counted a few times. V gene TRBV12-3 or TRBV12-4 combines with J gene TRBJ1-5; no clear D gene. V shed 5 bases and J shed 7 bases, with 9 bases lying between them. The CDR3 length is 12 residues. Written as DNA, the CDR3 is TGTGCCAGCAGTACCACAGAGCAGCCCCAGCATTTT. Residues: CASSTTEQPQHF.

By share of the sample, this clonotype is medium-sized. V usage is TRBV27 and J usage is TRBJ2-3; 7 bases map to TRBD2. V lost 6 bases and J lost 4; bases outside the gene matches: 10. CDR1 is MNHEY, CDR2 SMNVEV, per germline (reference sequence). The CDR3 loop spans 15 amino acids. The CDR3 nucleotides read TGTGCCAGCAGCCCTCCGCGGGAGACGCCAGATACGCAGTATTTT. Its protein product is CASSPPRETPDTQYF.

The CDR3 sequence: CASSTGDGKEAFF. The DNA of the CDR3 is TGTGCCAGCAGCACTGGGGACGGAAAAGAAGCTTTCTTT. This chain links TRBV7-9 with TRBJ1-1, with a possible D match to TRBD1 (5 bases). V lost 5 bases and J 8 bases, leaving 15 bases between the germline ends. This CDR3 has 13 residues. Germline assignment: CDR1 SEHNR and CDR2 FQNEAQ (reference sequence). The full variable domain, in which reference TRBV7-9 and TRBJ1-1 provide the parts outside the CDR3, is DTGVSQNPRHKITKRGQNVTFRCDPISEHNRLYWYRQTLGQGPEFLTYFQNEAQLEKSRLLSDRFSAERPKGSFSTLEIQRTEQGDSAMYLCASSTGDGKEAFFGQGTRLTVV.

V and J are TRBV5-1 and TRBJ1-1; no clear D. The germline CDR1 and CDR2 sequences are SGHRS and YFSETQ. Trimming left V 0 bases short and J 1 base short, with 10 bases between. CDR3 length equals 15 residues. The CDR3 loop reads CASSLGYGPNTEAFF. The CDR3 nucleotides read TGCGCCAGCAGCTTGGGGTACGGGCCGAACACTGAAGCTTTCTTT.

This clonotype was detected a few times. The chain links TRBV2 to TRBJ1-3; D possibly corresponds to TRBD1 (6 bases). This CDR3 contains 15 residues. Germline CDR1 SNHLY, CDR2 FYNNEI. V lost 6 bases, J lost 0 bases, and 12 bases lay in between. The CDR3 region has the DNA TGTGCCAGCAGGGACACAGGGCTCTCTGGAAACACCATATATTTT. Translated: CASRDTGLSGNTIYF.

Only a few counts were recorded for this clonotype. CDR3 loop: CASSLGRNAAEAFF. The DNA for the CDR3 is TGTGCCAGCAGCTTGGGACGTAACGCGGCTGAAGCTTTCTTT. The chain uses TRBV7-9 and TRBJ1-1; a possible D gene is TRBD1 (5 bases). The V gene's germline CDR1 is SEHNR and CDR2 FQNEAQ (reference sequence). This CDR3 spans 14 amino acids. Between the trimmed V and J ends, which lost 3 bases and 6 bases, there was a span of 14 bases.

This clonotype appeared many times. This chain joins TRBV21-1 and TRBJ2-4. TRBV21-1 is a pseudogene locus. The CDR3 runs to 10 residues. CDR3 nucleotides: TGTGCCAGCCTAGACGACATTCAGTACTTC. Protein: CASLDDIQYF.

The chain has TRBV20-1 and TRBJ1-2; D may be TRBD1 (5 bases). CDR1 is DFQATT and CDR2 is SNEGSKA in the germline V gene (reference sequence). Trimming stripped 3 bases from V and 9 bases from J, with 14 bases between. This CDR3 contains 12 residues. This CDR3 is CSASTGGYSYTF. Written as DNA, the CDR3 is TGCAGTGCTAGCACAGGAGGCTACAGCTACACCTTC.